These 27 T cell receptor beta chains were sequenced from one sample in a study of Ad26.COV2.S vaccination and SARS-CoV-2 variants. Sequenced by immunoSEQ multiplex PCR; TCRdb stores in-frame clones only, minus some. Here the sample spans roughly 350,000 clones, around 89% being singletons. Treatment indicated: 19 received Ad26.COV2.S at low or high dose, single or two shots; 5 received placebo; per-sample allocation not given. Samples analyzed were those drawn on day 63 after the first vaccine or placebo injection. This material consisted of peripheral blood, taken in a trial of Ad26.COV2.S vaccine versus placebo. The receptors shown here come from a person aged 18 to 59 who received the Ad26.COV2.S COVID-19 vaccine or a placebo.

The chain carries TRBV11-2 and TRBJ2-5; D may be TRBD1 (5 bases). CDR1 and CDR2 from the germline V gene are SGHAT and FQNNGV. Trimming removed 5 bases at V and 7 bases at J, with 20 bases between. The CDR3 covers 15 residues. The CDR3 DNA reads TGTGCCAGCAGCGGCTTCCTGACAGCGCCAGGGACCCAGTACTTC. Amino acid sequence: CASSGFLTAPGTQYF.

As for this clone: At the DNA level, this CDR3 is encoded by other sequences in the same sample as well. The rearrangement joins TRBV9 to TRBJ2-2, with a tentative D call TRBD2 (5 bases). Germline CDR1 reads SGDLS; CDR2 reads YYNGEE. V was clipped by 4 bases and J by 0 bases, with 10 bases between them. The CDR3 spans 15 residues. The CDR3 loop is CASSSGLANTGELFF. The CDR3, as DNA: TGTGCCAGCAGCTCCGGACTCGCGAACACCGGGGAGCTGTTTTTT.

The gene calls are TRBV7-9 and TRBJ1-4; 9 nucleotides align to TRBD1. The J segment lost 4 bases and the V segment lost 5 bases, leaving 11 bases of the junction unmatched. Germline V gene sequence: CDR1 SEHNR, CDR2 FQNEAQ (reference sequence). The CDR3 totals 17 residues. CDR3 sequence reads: CASSPNRGTGINEKLFF. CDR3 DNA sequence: TGTGCCAGCAGCCCGAATAGGGGGACAGGGATTAATGAAAAACTGTTTTTT.

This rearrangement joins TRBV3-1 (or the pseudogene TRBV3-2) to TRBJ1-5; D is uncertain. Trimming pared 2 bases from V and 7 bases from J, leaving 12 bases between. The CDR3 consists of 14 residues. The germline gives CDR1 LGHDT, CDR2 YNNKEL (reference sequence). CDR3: CASSQKTVRQPQHF. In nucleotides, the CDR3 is TGTGCCAGCAGCCAAAAAACGGTCCGACAGCCCCAGCATTTT.

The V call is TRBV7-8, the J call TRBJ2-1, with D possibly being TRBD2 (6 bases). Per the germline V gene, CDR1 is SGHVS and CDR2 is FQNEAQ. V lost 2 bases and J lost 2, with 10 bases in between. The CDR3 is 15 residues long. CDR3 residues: CASSLSGVAYNEQFF. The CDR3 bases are TGTGCCAGCAGCTTATCGGGGGTCGCCTACAATGAGCAGTTCTTC.

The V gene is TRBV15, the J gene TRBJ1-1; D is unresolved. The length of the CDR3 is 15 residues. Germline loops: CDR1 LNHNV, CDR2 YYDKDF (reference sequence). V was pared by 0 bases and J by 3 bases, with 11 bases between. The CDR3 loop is CATSRESGQHTEAFF. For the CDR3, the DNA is TGTGCCACCAGCAGAGAAAGCGGTCAGCACACTGAAGCTTTCTTT.

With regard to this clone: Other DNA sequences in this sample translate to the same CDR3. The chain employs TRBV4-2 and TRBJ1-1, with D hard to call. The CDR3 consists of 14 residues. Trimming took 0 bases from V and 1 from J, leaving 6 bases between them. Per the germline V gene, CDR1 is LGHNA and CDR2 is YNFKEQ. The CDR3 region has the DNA TGTGCCAGCAGCCAAGACAACGGGAACACTGAAGCTTTCTTT. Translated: CASSQDNGNTEAFF.

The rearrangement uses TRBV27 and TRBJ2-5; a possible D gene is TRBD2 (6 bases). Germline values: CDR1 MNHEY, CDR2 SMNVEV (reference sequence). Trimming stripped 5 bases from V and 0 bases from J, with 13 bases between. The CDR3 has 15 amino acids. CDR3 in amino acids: CASSQKAGYQETQYF. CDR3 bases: TGTGCCAGCAGTCAAAAGGCGGGGTACCAAGAGACCCAGTACTTC.

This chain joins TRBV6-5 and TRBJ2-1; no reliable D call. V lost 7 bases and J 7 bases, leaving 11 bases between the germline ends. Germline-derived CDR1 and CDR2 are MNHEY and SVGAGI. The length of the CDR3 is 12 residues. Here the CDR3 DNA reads TGTGCCAGCACCTGGACCCTAAATGAGCAGTTCTTC. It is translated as CASTWTLNEQFF.

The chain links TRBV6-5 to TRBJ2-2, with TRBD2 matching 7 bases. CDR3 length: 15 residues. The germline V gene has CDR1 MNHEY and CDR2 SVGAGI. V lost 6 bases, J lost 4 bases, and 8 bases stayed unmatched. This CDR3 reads CASRTGGSGTGELFF. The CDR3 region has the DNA TGTGCCAGCAGAACCGGGGGGAGCGGCACCGGGGAGCTGTTTTTT.

CDR3: CSATRGEKLFF. The CDR3 bases are TGCAGTGCTACAAGGGGGGAAAAACTGTTTTTT. The chain combines TRBV20-1 with TRBJ1-4; D possibly corresponds to TRBD1 (6 bases). The CDR3 is 11 residues long. Trimming took 4 bases from V and 8 from J, leaving 8 bases between them. CDR1 is DFQATT, CDR2 SNEGSKA, per germline (reference sequence).

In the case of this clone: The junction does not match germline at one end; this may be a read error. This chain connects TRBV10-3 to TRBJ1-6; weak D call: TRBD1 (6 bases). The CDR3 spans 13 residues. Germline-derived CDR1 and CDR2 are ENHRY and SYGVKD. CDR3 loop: CAVRQALNSPLHF. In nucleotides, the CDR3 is TGTGCCGTCAGACAGGCCCTAAATTCACCCCTCCACTTT.

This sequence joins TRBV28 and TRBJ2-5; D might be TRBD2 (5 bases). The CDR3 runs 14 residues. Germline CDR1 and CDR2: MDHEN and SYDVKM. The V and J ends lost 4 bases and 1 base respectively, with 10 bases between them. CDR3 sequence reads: CASSSRRGQETQYF. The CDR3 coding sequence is TGTGCCAGCAGTTCCCGCCGGGGCCAAGAGACCCAGTACTTC. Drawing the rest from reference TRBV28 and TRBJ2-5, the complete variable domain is DVKVTQSSRYLVKRTGEKVFLECVQDMDHENMFWYRQDPGLGLRLIYFSYDVKMKEKGDIPEGYSVSREKKERFSLILESASTNQTSMYLCASSSRRGQETQYFGPGTRLLVL.

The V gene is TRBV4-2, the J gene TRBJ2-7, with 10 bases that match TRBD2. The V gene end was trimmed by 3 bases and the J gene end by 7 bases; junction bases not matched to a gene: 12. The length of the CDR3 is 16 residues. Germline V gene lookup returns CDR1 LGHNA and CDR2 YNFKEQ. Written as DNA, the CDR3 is TGTGCCAGCAGCCATTCAGAAGCGGGGGGGGCGGAAGAGCAGTACTTC. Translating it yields CASSHSEAGGAEEQYF.

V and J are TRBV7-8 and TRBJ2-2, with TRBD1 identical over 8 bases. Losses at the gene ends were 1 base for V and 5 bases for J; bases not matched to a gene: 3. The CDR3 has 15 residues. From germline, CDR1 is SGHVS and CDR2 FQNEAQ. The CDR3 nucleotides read TGTGCCAGCAGCTTAGTCAGGGGGCTTACCGGGGAGCTGTTTTTT. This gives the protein CASSLVRGLTGELFF.

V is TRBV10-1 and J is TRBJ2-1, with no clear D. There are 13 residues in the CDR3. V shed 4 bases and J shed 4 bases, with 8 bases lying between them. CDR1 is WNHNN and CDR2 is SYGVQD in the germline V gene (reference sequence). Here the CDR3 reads CASSGGVYNEQFF. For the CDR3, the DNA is TGCGCCAGCAGTGGAGGAGTTTACAATGAGCAGTTCTTC.

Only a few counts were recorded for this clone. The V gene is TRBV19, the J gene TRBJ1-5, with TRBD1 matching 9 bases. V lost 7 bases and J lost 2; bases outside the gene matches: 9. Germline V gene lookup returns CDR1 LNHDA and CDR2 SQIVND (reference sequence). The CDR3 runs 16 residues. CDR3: CASNPLQGAGNQPQHF. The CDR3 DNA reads TGTGCCAGTAACCCCCTACAGGGGGCAGGCAATCAGCCCCAGCATTTT.

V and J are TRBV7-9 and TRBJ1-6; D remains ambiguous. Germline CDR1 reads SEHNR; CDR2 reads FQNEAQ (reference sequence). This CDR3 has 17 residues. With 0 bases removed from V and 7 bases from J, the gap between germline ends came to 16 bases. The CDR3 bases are TGTGCCAGCAGCTTAGCGTTCGGGGAGGGTCAGAATTCACCCCTCCACTTT. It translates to CASSLAFGEGQNSPLHF. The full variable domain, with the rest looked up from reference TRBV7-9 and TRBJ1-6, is DTGVSQNPRHKITKRGQNVTFRCDPISEHNRLYWYRQTLGQGPEFLTYFQNEAQLEKSRLLSDRFSAERPKGSFSTLEIQRTEQGDSAMYLCASSLAFGEGQNSPLHFGNGTRLTVT.

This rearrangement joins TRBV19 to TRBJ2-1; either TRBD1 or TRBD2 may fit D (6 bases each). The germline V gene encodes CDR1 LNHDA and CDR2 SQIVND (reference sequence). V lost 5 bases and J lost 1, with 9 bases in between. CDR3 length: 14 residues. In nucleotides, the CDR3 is TGTGCCAGTAGTTCGGGGGCATCCTACAATGAGCAGTTCTTC. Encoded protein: CASSSGASYNEQFF. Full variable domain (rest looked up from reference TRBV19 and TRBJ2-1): DGGITQSPKYLFRKEGQNVTLSCEQNLNHDAMYWYRQDPGQGLRLIYYSQIVNDFQKGDIAEGYSVSREKKESFPLTVTSAQKNPTAFYLCASSSGASYNEQFFGPGTRLTVL.

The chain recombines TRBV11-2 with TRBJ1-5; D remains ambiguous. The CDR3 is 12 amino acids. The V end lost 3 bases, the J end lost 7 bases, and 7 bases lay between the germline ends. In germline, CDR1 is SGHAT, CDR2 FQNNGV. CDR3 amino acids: CASSFSGQPQHF. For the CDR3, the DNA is TGTGCCAGCAGCTTTTCGGGGCAGCCCCAGCATTTT.

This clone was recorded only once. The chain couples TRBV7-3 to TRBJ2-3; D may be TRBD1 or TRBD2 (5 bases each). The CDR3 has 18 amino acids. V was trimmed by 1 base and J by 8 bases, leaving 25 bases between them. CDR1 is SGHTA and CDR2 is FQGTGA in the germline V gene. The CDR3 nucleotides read TGTGCCAGCAGCTTAATGGTCCAGCGGCAGGGCCCAGAGGGTACGCAGTATTTT. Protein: CASSLMVQRQGPEGTQYF.

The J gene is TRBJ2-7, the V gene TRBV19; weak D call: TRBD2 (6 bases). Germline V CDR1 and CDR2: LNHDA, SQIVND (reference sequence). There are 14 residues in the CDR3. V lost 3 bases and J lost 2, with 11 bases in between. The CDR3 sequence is CASSIGGFPYEQYF. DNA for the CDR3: TGTGCCAGTAGTATCGGGGGATTCCCCTACGAGCAGTACTTC.

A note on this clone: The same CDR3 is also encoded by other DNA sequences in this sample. This chain's CDR3 is CAISESAGGTDTQYF. CDR3 DNA sequence: TGTGCCATCAGTGAGTCCGCGGGGGGCACAGATACGCAGTATTTT. V is TRBV10-3 and J is TRBJ2-3, with 7 bases identical to TRBD2. The V and J ends lost 0 bases and 1 base, in that order; junction bases with no gene match: 1. The CDR3 extends over 15 amino acids. Germline assignment: CDR1 ENHRY and CDR2 SYGVKD.

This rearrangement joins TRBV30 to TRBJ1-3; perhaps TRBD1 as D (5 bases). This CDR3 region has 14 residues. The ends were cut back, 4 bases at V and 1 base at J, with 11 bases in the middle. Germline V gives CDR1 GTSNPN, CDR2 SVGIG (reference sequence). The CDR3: CAWNTGSSGNTIYF. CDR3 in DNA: TGTGCCTGGAATACAGGTTCTTCTGGAAACACCATATATTTT.

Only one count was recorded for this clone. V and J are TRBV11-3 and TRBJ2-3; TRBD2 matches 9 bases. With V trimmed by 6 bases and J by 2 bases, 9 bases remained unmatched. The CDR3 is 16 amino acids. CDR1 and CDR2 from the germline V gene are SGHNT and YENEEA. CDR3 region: CASSHGGRGPTDTQYF. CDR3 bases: TGTGCCAGCAGTCACGGCGGGAGGGGCCCCACAGATACGCAGTATTTT. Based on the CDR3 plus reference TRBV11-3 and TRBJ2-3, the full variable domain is EAGVVQSPRYKIIEKKQPVAFWCNPISGHNTLYWYLQNLGQGPELLIRYENEEAVDDSQLPKDRFSAERLKGVDSTLKIQPAELGDSAVYLCASSHGGRGPTDTQYFGPGTRLTVL.

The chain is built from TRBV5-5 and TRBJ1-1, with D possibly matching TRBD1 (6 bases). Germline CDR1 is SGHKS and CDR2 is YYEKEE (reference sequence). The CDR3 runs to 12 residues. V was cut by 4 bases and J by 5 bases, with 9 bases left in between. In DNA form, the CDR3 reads TGTGCCAGCAGCCTAGGACAGACTGAAGCTTTCTTT. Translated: CASSLGQTEAFF.

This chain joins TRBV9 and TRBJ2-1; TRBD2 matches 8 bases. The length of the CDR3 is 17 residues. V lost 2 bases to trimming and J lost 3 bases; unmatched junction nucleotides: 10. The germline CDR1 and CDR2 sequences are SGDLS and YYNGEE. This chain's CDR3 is CASSVDAGGAVYNEQFF. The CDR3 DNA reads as TGTGCCAGCAGCGTTGACGCGGGAGGTGCGGTCTACAATGAGCAGTTCTTC.